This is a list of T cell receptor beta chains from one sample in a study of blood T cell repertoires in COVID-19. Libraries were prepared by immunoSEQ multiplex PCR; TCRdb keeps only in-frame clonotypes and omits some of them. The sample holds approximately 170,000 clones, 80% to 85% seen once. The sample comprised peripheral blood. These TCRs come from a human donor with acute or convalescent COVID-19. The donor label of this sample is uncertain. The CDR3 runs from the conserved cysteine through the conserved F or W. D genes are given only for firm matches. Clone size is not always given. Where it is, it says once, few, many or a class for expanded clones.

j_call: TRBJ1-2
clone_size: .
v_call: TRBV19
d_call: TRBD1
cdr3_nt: TGTGCCAGTAGTGGGGGCGGGACAGGGAACTATGGCTACACCTTC
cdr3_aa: CASSGGGTGNYGYTF

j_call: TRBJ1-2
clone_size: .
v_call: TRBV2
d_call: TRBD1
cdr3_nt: TGTGCCAGCTCCGGGACAGGGACCGGCTACACCTTC
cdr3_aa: CASSGTGTGYTF

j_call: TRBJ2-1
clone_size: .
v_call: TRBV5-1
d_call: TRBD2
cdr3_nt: TGCGCCAGCAGCTTGCCAGCCCTAGCGGGAGGGAAAAATGAGCAGTTCTTC
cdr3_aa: CASSLPALAGGKNEQFF

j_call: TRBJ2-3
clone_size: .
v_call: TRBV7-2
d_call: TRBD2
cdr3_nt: TGTGCCAGCAGCTGGACTAGCGGGGGGGCCCAGTATTTT
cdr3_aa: CASSWTSGGAQYF

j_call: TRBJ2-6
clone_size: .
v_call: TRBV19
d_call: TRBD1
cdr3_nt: TGTGCCAGTAGTCGACAGGGCCAGTCTGGGGCCAACGTCCTGACTTTC
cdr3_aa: CASSRQGQSGANVLTF

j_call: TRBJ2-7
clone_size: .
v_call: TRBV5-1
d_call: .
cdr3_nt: TGCGCCAGCAGCTCAGGAGGGACGAGGAGCTCCTACGAGCAGTACTTC
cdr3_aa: CASSSGGTRSSYEQYF

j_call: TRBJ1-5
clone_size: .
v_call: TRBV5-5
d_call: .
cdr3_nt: TGTGCCAGCAGCTTGAGCGGGGTAAATCAGCCCCAGCATTTT
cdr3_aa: CASSLSGVNQPQHF

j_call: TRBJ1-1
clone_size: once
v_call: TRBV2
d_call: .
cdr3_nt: TGTGCCAGCAGCCAGACAGTATTGAACACTGAAGCTTTCTTT
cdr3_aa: CASSQTVLNTEAFF

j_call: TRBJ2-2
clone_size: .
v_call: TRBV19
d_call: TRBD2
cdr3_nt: TGTGCCAGTACCCATCTAGCGGGAGGGCGGCGCACCGGGGAGCTGTTTTTT
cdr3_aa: CASTHLAGGRRTGELFF

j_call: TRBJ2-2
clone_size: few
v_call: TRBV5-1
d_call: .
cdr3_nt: TGCGCCAGCAGCCCCTACCGGGGTACCGGGGAGCTGTTTTTT
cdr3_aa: CASSPYRGTGELFF

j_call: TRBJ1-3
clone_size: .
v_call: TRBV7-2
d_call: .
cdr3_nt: TGTGCCAGCAGCTTACGGGGTGCCGGAAACACCATATATTTT
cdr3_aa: CASSLRGAGNTIYF

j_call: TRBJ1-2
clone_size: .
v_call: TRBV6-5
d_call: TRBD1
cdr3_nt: TGTGCCAGCAGACCACAGGGGACCAACTATGGCTACACCTTC
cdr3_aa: CASRPQGTNYGYTF

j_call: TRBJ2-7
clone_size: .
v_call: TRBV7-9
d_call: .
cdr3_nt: TGTGCCAGCAGCTCCCTGTCAGGCTACGAGCAGTACTTC
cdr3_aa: CASSSLSGYEQYF

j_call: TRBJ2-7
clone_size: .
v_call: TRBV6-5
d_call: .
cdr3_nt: TGTGCCAGCAGTTACCTAGGGACTGCCGAGCAGTACTTC
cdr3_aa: CASSYLGTAEQYF

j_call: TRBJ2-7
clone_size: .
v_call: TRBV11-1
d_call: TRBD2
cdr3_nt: TGTGCCAGCAGTTTAGCGGGAGCTCGCTACGAGCAGTACTTC
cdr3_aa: CASSLAGARYEQYF

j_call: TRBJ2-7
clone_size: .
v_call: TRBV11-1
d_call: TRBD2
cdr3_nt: TGTGCCAGCAGCTTATTGCCTAGCGGGAGCTCCTACGAGCAGTACTTC
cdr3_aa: CASSLLPSGSSYEQYF

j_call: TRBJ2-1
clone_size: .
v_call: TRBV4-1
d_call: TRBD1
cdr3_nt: TGCGCCAGCACCCTCCTACCCCCATCCGGGACAGACAATGAGCAGTTCTTC
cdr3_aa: CASTLLPPSGTDNEQFF

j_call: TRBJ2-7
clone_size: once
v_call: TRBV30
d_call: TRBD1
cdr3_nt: TGTGCCGGGGACAGGGGATCCTACGAGCAGTACTTC
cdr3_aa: CAGDRGSYEQYF

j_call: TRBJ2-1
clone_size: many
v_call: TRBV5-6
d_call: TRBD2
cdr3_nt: TGTGCCAGCAGCTTGGGGACTAGCCGGCAGTTCTTC
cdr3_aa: CASSLGTSRQFF

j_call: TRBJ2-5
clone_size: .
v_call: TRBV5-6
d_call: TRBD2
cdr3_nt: TGTGCCAGCAGCTCCACGGGGACTAGCGGGGGGCGGGAGACCCAGTACTTC
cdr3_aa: CASSSTGTSGGRETQYF

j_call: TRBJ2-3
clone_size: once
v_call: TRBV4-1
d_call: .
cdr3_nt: TGCGCCAGCAGCCAAGGATCGGGTTCGCTCACAGATACGCAGTATTTT
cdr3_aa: CASSQGSGSLTDTQYF

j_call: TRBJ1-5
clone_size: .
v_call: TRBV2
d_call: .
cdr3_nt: TGTGCCAGCAGTAGGACTGATAGCAATCAGCCCCAGCATTTT
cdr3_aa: CASSRTDSNQPQHF

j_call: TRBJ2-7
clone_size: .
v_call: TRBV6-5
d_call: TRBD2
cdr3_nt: TGTGCCAGCAGTTTCGGACTAGAGTCCTACGAGCAGTACTTC
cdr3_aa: CASSFGLESYEQYF

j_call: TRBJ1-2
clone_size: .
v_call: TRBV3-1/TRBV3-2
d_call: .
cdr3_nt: TGTGCCAGCAGCCAAGATCCGACAGCTACCCTGGACCGCTATGGCTACACCTTC
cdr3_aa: CASSQDPTATLDRYGYTF

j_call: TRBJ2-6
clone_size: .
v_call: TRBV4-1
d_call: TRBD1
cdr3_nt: TGCGCCAGCAGCCAAGTGGGACAGGCCTTCTCTGGGGCCAACGTCCTGACTTTC
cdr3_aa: CASSQVGQAFSGANVLTF

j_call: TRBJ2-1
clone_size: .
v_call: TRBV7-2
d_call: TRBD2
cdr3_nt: TGTGCCAGCAGCTTAGGGGCAGCGGGAAATAGTTATGAGCAGTTCTTC
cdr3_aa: CASSLGAAGNSYEQFF

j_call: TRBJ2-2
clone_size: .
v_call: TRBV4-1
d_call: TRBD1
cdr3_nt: TGCGCCAGCAGCTCCCGGGACAGGGGGTACGAGGAGCTGTTTTTT
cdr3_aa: CASSSRDRGYEELFF

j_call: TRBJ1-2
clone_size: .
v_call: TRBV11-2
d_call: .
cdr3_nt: TGTGCCAGCAGCTTAGGGGACTCGAGGTATGGCTACACCTTC
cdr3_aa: CASSLGDSRYGYTF

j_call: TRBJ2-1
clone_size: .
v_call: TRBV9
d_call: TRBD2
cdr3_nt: TGTGCCAGCAGCCCGCGGGGGGATCCCTACAATGAGCAGTTCTTC
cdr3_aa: CASSPRGDPYNEQFF

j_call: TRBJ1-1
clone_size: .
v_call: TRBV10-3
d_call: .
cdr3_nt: TGTGCCATCAGTGAGAGGACTTCGGGCACTGAAGCTTTCTTT
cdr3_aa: CAISERTSGTEAFF

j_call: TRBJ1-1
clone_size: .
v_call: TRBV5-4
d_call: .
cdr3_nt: TGTGCCAGCAGCCCCCCAGGCTCGAACACTGAAGCTTTCTTT
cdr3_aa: CASSPPGSNTEAFF

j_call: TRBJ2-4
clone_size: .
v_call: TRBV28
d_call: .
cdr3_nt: TGTGCCAGCTTCTCACGGGAGTTAGCCAAAAACATTCAGTACTTC
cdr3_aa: CASFSRELAKNIQYF

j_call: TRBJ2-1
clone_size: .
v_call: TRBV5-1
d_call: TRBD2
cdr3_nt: TGCGCCAGCAGGGCCGGGACTAGCGGGGGGTTAGCCTACAATGAGCAGTTCTTC
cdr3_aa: CASRAGTSGGLAYNEQFF